A single sample is the source of the 19 T cell receptor beta chains below, sequenced in a study of tumor-infiltrating lymphocytes in primary liver carcinoma. Germline DNA was extracted alongside blood RNA, which was obtained from unsorted whole blood. From roughly 0.5 ug total RNA, TCR beta cDNA was generated with a primer in the constant region. Three-round nested multiplex PCR performed with slightly modified ARM-PCR produced the TCR beta libraries. A C-beta reverse primer and TRBV1-TRBV30 forward primers served in each of the first two PCR rounds, at around 10 cycles apiece. TCRdb re-derived calls from the multiplex PCR reads in MiXCR, one entry per CDR3 protein. The data show about 180,000 distinct CDR3 sequences, about 60% seen once. The sample was peripheral blood. The receptor set was obtained from a man aged 35-49 years with primary liver carcinoma and hepatitis B virus infection.

This clonotype was counted a single time. One junction end disagrees with the germline gene, perhaps due to a read error. This chain connects TRBV11-2 to TRBJ2-5; D remains unclear. The CDR3 is 13 amino acids. The germline gives CDR1 SGHAT, CDR2 FQNNGV. CDR3 sequence: CVSSLDVEETQYF. CDR3 DNA sequence: TGTGTCAGCAGCTTAGACGTGGAGGAGACCCAGTACTTC.

There are a few counts of this clonotype. This rearrangement joins TRBV6-1 to TRBJ2-1; TRBD1 might be the D (5 bases). Germline-derived CDR1 and CDR2 are MNHNS and SASEGT. V was trimmed by 1 base and J by 6 bases, leaving 13 bases between them. The CDR3 consists of 15 residues. CDR3 loop: CASSEERGAVNEQFF. The DNA of the CDR3 is TGTGCCAGCAGTGAAGAAAGGGGCGCGGTCAATGAGCAGTTCTTC.

The gene calls are TRBV11-2 and TRBJ2-7; 7 positions agree with TRBD2. This CDR3 spans 14 amino acids. CDR1 is SGHAT, CDR2 FQNNGV, per germline. V dropped 7 bases and J dropped 3; count of bases not matched to a gene: 9. CDR3 protein: CASNIGRVYYEQYF. The CDR3 region has the DNA TGTGCCAGCAACATAGGGAGGGTCTACTACGAGCAGTACTTC.

Concerning this clonotype itself: A read error may be the cause here, since a much bigger clone is one base away. V is TRBV5-5 and J is TRBJ2-2, with 10 bases aligning to TRBD2. CDR1 and CDR2 (germline): SGHKS, YYEKEE (reference sequence). The CDR3 is 17 amino acids. The CDR3 DNA reads TGTGCCAACAGCTTGGCCCCTAGCGGGAGTGGGAACGGGGAGCTGTTTTTT. Translating it yields CANSLAPSGSGNGELFF.

This clonotype has just a few counts. This chain connects TRBV4-1 to TRBJ2-7, with D perhaps matching TRBD2 (5 bases). The CDR3 is 15 residues long. V was pared by 1 base and J by 2 bases, with 12 bases between. Per the germline V gene, CDR1 is MGHRA and CDR2 is YSYEKL. This chain's CDR3 is CASSQVATLTYEQYF. The CDR3 bases are TGCGCCAGCAGCCAAGTAGCGACTCTGACCTACGAGCAGTACTTC.

The chain combines TRBV29-1 with TRBJ2-3, with D possibly matching TRBD1 (5 bases). V lost 5 bases and J 4 bases, leaving 7 bases between the germline ends. This CDR3 has 11 residues. Germline V gene data show CDR1 as SQVTM and CDR2 as ANQGSEA. The CDR3 DNA reads as TGCAGCGTTCAGGGATCAGATACGCAGTATTTT. Its translation is CSVQGSDTQYF.

CDR3 amino acids: CASSLGGEWVTEAFF. The CDR3 coding sequence is TGCGCCAGCAGCTTGGGAGGGGAGTGGGTCACTGAAGCTTTCTTT. The chain carries TRBV5-1 and TRBJ1-1, with D possibly being TRBD1 (5 bases). Between the trimmed V and J ends, which lost 0 bases and 4 bases, there was a span of 13 bases. This CDR3 is 15 amino acids long. CDR1 and CDR2 (germline): SGHRS, YFSETQ.

This clonotype turned up a few times. The chain has TRBV10-3 and TRBJ1-6, with TRBD1 matching 8 bases. This CDR3 has 14 residues. Germline-derived CDR1 and CDR2 are ENHRY and SYGVKD. The trim removed 6 bases at V and 10 bases at J, leaving 8 bases unmatched. Here the CDR3 DNA reads TGTGCCATCAGCCACGACAGGGGAGGATCACCCCTCCACTTT. It specifies CAISHDRGGSPLHF.

This rearrangement joins TRBV7-9 to TRBJ2-1; D uncertain. Germline V gives CDR1 SEHNR, CDR2 FQNEAQ (reference sequence). The CDR3 consists of 13 residues. V lost 1 base and J lost 2, with 3 bases in between. The CDR3 DNA is TGTGCCAGCAGCTTAGTCACCTACAATGAGCAGTTCTTC. This translates into CASSLVTYNEQFF.

With regard to this clonotype: The junction departs from germline at one end; a sequencing error may be responsible. The rearrangement joins TRBV11-1 to TRBJ2-7; tentatively, D is TRBD1 or TRBD2 (5 bases each). From germline, CDR1 is SGHAT and CDR2 FQDESV (reference sequence). The CDR3 length is 12 residues. The CDR3 protein is CASSLAQGEQCF. Written as DNA, the CDR3 is TGTGCCAGCAGCTTAGCGCAGGGAGAGCAGTGCTTC.

In regard to this clonotype: The junction and the germline gene differ at one end; a read error may be behind it. This rearrangement joins TRBV6-6 to TRBJ2-1; D might be TRBD1 (7 bases). Germline CDR1 and CDR2: MNHNY and SVGAGI (reference sequence). The CDR3 runs to 15 residues. The CDR3 DNA is TGTGCCAGCAGTTACCCCGACAGGGAGGCGAATGAGCATTTCTTC. Translating it yields CASSYPDREANEHFF.

This clonotype was seen at least ten times. The V and J genes are TRBV4-1 and TRBJ1-5; 7 nucleotides align to TRBD1. This CDR3 has 16 residues. Germline assignment: CDR1 MGHRA and CDR2 YSYEKL. The trim removed 3 bases at V and 1 base at J, leaving 6 bases unmatched. As DNA, the CDR3 is TGCGCCAGCAGCCAGCAGGGGGGAGTCAGCAATCAGCCCCAGCATTTT. Translation gives CASSQQGGVSNQPQHF.

A note on this clonotype: The junction departs from germline at one end; a sequencing error may be responsible. The chain is built from TRBV11-2 and TRBJ1-1; TRBD1 agrees at 10 bases. The CDR3 covers 15 residues. Germline V gene lookup returns CDR1 SGHAT and CDR2 FQNNGV. The CDR3 reads CTSSSRQGAFTEAFF. Here the CDR3 DNA reads TGTACCAGCAGCTCCCGACAGGGGGCATTCACTGAAGCTTTTTTT.

Points on this clonotype: This sequence may be a read error, since a much larger clone differs from it by one base. The gene calls are TRBV29-1 and TRBJ2-1; D ambiguous. Germline CDR1 SQVTM, CDR2 ANQGSEA. The CDR3 runs 13 residues. The CDR3 DNA follows: TGCGGCGTTACCGGTCGTCGTGGAGATGAGCAGTTCTTC. It encodes CGVTGRRGDEQFF.

As concerns this clonotype: One base away lies a much larger clone, so this may be a sequencing read error. The V call is TRBV29-1, the J call TRBJ2-5; TRBD1 or TRBD2 may be the D gene (5 bases each). Germline CDR1 and CDR2: SQVTM and ANQGSEA. The CDR3 totals 12 residues. The CDR3 region has the DNA TGCAGCGATGAAGATCGGGGCGAGACCCAGTACTTC. Amino acid sequence: CSDEDRGETQYF.

A single count supports this clonotype. The V gene is TRBV6-5, the J gene TRBJ1-6; D perhaps matches TRBD1 (5 bases). Trimming took off 4 bases at V and 10 bases at J, with 20 bases between the two ends. This CDR3 region has 16 residues. Germline V CDR1 and CDR2: MNHEY, SVGAGI. The CDR3 DNA reads TGTGCCAGCAGTTCATCAGGAAAGGGGCTCGGCTCACCCCTCCACTTT. Translation gives CASSSSGKGLGSPLHF.

With regard to this clonotype: This may be a read error: a much more frequent sequence differs by one nucleotide. The chain joins TRBV11-2 to TRBJ2-5; TRBD1 matches 9 bases. Germline V gene lookup returns CDR1 SGHAT and CDR2 FQNNGV. This CDR3 spans 17 amino acids. The CDR3 loop reads CSSNLKTGQGGWETQYF. CDR3 nucleotides: TGTTCCAGCAACTTAAAGACGGGACAGGGAGGATGGGAGACCCAGTACTTC.

This clonotype was observed at least ten times. The chain joins TRBV11-1 to TRBJ2-2; TRBD1 or TRBD2 may be the D gene (5 bases each). CDR3 length: 15 residues. Germline V gene sequence: CDR1 SGHAT, CDR2 FQDESV (reference sequence). V shed 4 bases and J shed 4 bases, with 13 bases lying between them. CDR3 loop: CASSSTGPPTGELFF. As DNA, the CDR3 is TGTGCCAGCAGCTCGACGGGACCCCCCACCGGGGAGCTGTTTTTT.

The chain uses TRBV28 and TRBJ1-2; D gene ambiguous. The germline gives CDR1 MDHEN, CDR2 SYDVKM. V was shortened by 6 bases and J by 4 bases, with 18 bases between the two germline ends. The CDR3 totals 15 residues. DNA of the CDR3: TGTGCCAGCAGCCCTATTTCTAGAGGCCTCTATGGCTACACCTTC. It encodes CASSPISRGLYGYTF.